The 9 T cell receptor beta chains below were found in one sample sequenced in a study of shared clonotypes between healthy human individuals. Sequencing used immunoSEQ multiplex PCR; TCRdb keeps in-frame clones, though not all of them. The data hold about 1.5 million clones, with 98% observed a single time. Material for sequencing was naive CD4+ T cells sorted from blood. Subset described: CD45RA+ positively selected. All receptors derive from a man aged 25-45 years in good health.

The chain links TRBV5-5 to TRBJ1-4; 12 nucleotides line up with TRBD1. The trim removed 4 bases at V and 8 bases at J, leaving 9 bases unmatched. Germline lookup yields CDR1 SGHKS and CDR2 YYEKEE (reference sequence). The CDR3 runs 16 residues. The CDR3 spells CASSVTGTGGREKLFF. The CDR3 nucleotides are TGTGCCAGCAGCGTTACCGGGACAGGGGGCCGGGAAAAACTGTTTTTT.

The chain uses TRBV18 and TRBJ2-7, with D tentatively TRBD1 or TRBD2 (5 bases each). The germline V gene encodes CDR1 KGHSH and CDR2 LQKENI. V was shortened by 6 bases and J by 6 bases, with 15 bases between the two germline ends. The CDR3 is made up of 13 amino acids. CDR3 residues: CASSSGTSGEQYF. CDR3 bases: TGTGCCAGCTCCTCCGGGACCTCTGGCGAGCAGTACTTC. Based on the CDR3 plus reference TRBV18 and TRBJ2-7, the full variable domain is NAGVMQNPRHLVRRRGQEARLRCSPMKGHSHVYWYRQLPEEGLKFMVYLQKENIIDESGMPKERFSAEFPKEGPSILRIQQVVRGDSAAYFCASSSGTSGEQYFGPGTRLTVT.

This chain uses TRBV2 with TRBJ1-2, with D possibly matching TRBD1 (5 bases). CDR1 SNHLY and CDR2 FYNNEI come from the germline V gene. The CDR3 is made up of 14 amino acids. The V gene lost 3 bases and the J gene lost 5 bases, with 13 bases spanning the gap. Here the CDR3 DNA reads TGTGCCAGCAGTGATTGGGGGATTGGATATGGCTACACCTTC. Its translation: CASSDWGIGYGYTF. The full variable domain, in which reference TRBV2 and TRBJ1-2 provide the parts outside the CDR3, is EPEVTQTPSHQVTQMGQEVILRCVPISNHLYFYWYRQILGQKVEFLVSFYNNEISEKSEIFDDQFSVERPDGSNFTLKIRSTKLEDSAMYFCASSDWGIGYGYTFGSGTRLTVV.

The chain links TRBV4-3 to TRBJ2-7; 8 bases agree with TRBD1. The ends lost 1 base at V and 6 bases at J; junction bases unmatched: 8. The germline CDR1 and CDR2 sequences are LGHNA and YSLEER. The CDR3 contains 15 residues. The CDR3 here is CASSQVGTGSFEQYF. Here the CDR3 DNA reads TGCGCCAGCAGCCAAGTTGGGACAGGCTCGTTCGAGCAGTACTTC.

This clone was seen just once. This chain connects TRBV27 to TRBJ2-7; tentative D call: TRBD2 (6 bases). The germline V and J ends were trimmed by 5 bases and 2 bases, with 16 bases remaining between them. Germline V lookup: CDR1 MNHEY, CDR2 SMNVEV (reference sequence). This CDR3 contains 15 residues. The CDR3 region has the DNA TGTGCCAGCAGTCCATCGGGACTCGAAACCTACGAGCAGTACTTC. Amino acid sequence: CASSPSGLETYEQYF.

V and J are TRBV4-1 and TRBJ2-1, with D possibly TRBD2 on 6 matching bases. The length of the CDR3 is 15 residues. V was clipped by 0 bases and J by 5 bases, with 11 bases between them. Germline CDR1 is MGHRA and CDR2 is YSYEKL. The CDR3, as DNA: TGCGCCAGCAGCCAAGACCGGGGACTTAACAATGAGCAGTTCTTC. Its protein product is CASSQDRGLNNEQFF.

The chain joins TRBV27 to TRBJ2-7, with 7 nucleotides matching TRBD1. The V gene's germline CDR1 is MNHEY and CDR2 SMNVEV (reference sequence). This CDR3 is built from 17 residues. V lost 3 bases to trimming and J lost 2 bases; unmatched junction nucleotides: 13. CDR3 in amino acids: CASSLRGRGGITYEQYF. The CDR3 coding sequence is TGTGCCAGCAGTTTGAGGGGGCGAGGTGGGATTACCTACGAGCAGTACTTC.

The chain joins TRBV4-1 to TRBJ2-4; maybe TRBD2 (6 bases). CDR3 size: 16 residues. V dropped 4 bases and J dropped 2 bases, with 15 bases sitting between them. Per the germline V gene, CDR1 is MGHRA and CDR2 is YSYEKL. CDR3 sequence (DNA): TGCGCCAGCAGCCGGGTGTCGGGGGACCCCAAAAACATTCAGTACTTC. Translated, it gives CASSRVSGDPKNIQYF.

Regarding this clone: This sample includes further DNA sequences coding for the same CDR3. This chain uses TRBV5-1 with TRBJ1-1; 7 bases are a match to TRBD1. The CDR3 runs 14 residues. V was clipped by 4 bases and J by 2 bases; unmatched bases: 5. CDR1 and CDR2 (germline): SGHRS, YFSETQ. The CDR3 nucleotides are TGCGCCAGCAGCAGGGGACAGATAAACACTGAAGCTTTCTTT. Translation: CASSRGQINTEAFF.